This TCR beta chain stems from a study of T cell changes during pregnancy in multiple sclerosis. Germline assignment: CDR1 SGHKS and CDR2 YYEKEE (reference sequence). This CDR3 is 16 amino acids long. V lost 7 bases and J lost 6, with 23 bases in between. The method was immunoSEQ multiplex PCR; TCRdb's version includes in-frame clones alone and lacks a portion of them. The sample shows some 57,000 clones, just under 90% of them seen only once. This chain connects TRBV5-5 to TRBJ1-5; TRBD1 is a possible D gene (6 bases). The material sequenced was peripheral blood, taken in the first trimester of pregnancy. The receptor comes from a female donor in good health, enrolled as a control in a pregnancy study. The CDR3 bases are TGTGCCAGCCCGAGGGGGGGGGTGCGCGGTTGTCAGCCCCAGCATTTT. Protein sequence: CASPRGGVRGCQPQHF.